This T cell receptor beta chain was identified in a study of T-cell memory formation after mild COVID-19 (dated by TCRdb to the early 2020s). As for the study more broadly: TCR sequence clusters from the two donors were found to be largely donor specific. In a couple of donors, T-cell clones that expanded and contracted after mild COVID-19 were tracked by sequencing TCRalpha and TCRbeta repertoires over time. The cohort comprised two young, previously healthy adult volunteers, one female and one male. Overall study results and their limits: Clones contracting from day 15 to 85 had balanced CD4/CD8 phenotypes, while a second wave expanding from day 15 to 37 was biased towards CD4+. The study included only a couple of mild cases, and larger cohorts that include severe cases with pre-infection samples were judged to be necessary. The second-wave clones that peaked on day 37 were not confirmed to be SARS-CoV-2 specific. The detection of some responding clones in pre-infection memory suggests that pre-existing cross-reactive memory T cells joined the SARS-CoV-2 response. Contracting CD4+ clones appeared mostly in the CM and EM memory subsets, whereas CD8+ clones were enriched in EMRA.

With respect to this clonotype: What antigen it recognizes has not been identified. No per-base quality is available; no much larger clone lies one base away.

Sequencing used an Illumina NovaSeq 6000. TCRalpha and TCRbeta cDNA libraries were built by 5'RACE with constant-segment primers, adding sample barcodes and unique molecular identifiers. RNA was extracted from every sample with Trizol reagent. Amplification of the libraries took two PCR steps, and the second step added a second sample barcode plus Illumina TruSeq adapters. The libraries were sequenced on an Illumina NovaSeq using 2 x 150 bp paired-end reads. In the paper's pipeline: Demultiplexing of reads and collapsing into UMI-guided consensus sequences were performed with migec v1.2.7. Using mixcr v2.1.11, the UMI consensuses were aligned to TRA and TRB V and J templates and assembled into clonotypes. Expanded or contracted clonotypes were those called significant by both edgeR and NoisET, with noise models trained on biological replicates. For edgeR calls, a false discovery rate-adjusted p below 0.01 and a log2 fold-change threshold of 1 were applied. PCA with hierarchical clustering of max-normalized trajectories of the 1000 most abundant clonotypes was used as exploratory dynamics analysis. The CD4 or CD8 phenotype of responding clones was assigned using the separately sequenced CD4+ and CD8+ repertoires. TCRdb reran the public reads through fastp at Q25 and MiXCR, keeping productive beta chains. Rows with a matching CDR3 protein are joined into one entry that keeps the most common DNA and genes. It is TCRdb's table, rather than the study itself, that gives the V and J calls and clone size. This sample lists about 430,000 distinct CDR3 sequences; roughly 18% were detected once. The ten largest make up 20% to 25% of the sample.

A distance of 11 bases separates the germline ends of V and J, which lose 10 bases and 4 bases respectively. Taken from the germline V gene, the CDR1 and CDR2 loops are MNHEY and SVGEGT. There are 11 amino acids in the CDR3, from cysteine to phenylalanine inclusive. Solely the CDR3 DNA is kept, with 33 bases framed from the first base. PBMCs were isolated by Ficoll-Paque density gradient centrifugation. This chain joins TRBV6-2 or TRBV6-3 to TRBJ2-7, with the D gene too uncertain to name. The clonotype comes from a man younger than 30 who had mild COVID-19 (a few samples of this study predate the infection). The sample titles of this study are shuffled in the database, so cell type and time point are left out; the donor was told from shared clones. The sample taken for sequencing was PBMCs or a T cell subset sorted from them (not recorded which). The CDR3 corresponds to CANPNPYEQYF. In nucleotides, the sequence is TGTGCCAACCCAAACCCGTACGAGCAGTACTTC.